The 27 T cell receptor beta chains presented below share a single source sample, sequenced in a study of cytomegalovirus exposure and HLA in healthy donors. Vbeta (60) and Jbeta (13) primers were used in the PCR. Libraries were prepared by immunoSEQ multiplex PCR; TCRdb keeps only in-frame clonotypes and omits some of them. In the table there are roughly 200,000 clones, more than 60% of which are singletons. Sequenced input: PBMCs. The source of these receptors is a woman in her 30s in good health and CMV-seropositive.

The gene calls are TRBV5-1 and TRBJ2-5; 13 positions agree with TRBD2. Germline lookup yields CDR1 SGHRS and CDR2 YFSETQ. V lost 4 bases and J lost 4; bases outside the gene matches: 4. This CDR3 comprises 15 residues. The CDR3 sequence: CASSLGLAGVETQYF. CDR3 DNA: TGCGCCAGCAGCCTCGGACTAGCGGGAGTAGAGACCCAGTACTTC.

V is TRBV6-4 and J is TRBJ2-1, with 8 bases matching TRBD2. The V gene's germline CDR1 is MRHNA and CDR2 SNTAGT. The length of the CDR3 is 15 residues. After removal of 0 bases from V and 8 bases from J, the junction contained 6 bases not matched to a gene. CDR3 amino acids: CASSDSTGGPDEQFF. As DNA, the CDR3 is TGTGCCAGCAGTGACTCAACGGGAGGGCCGGATGAGCAGTTCTTC.

The chain joins TRBV7-2 to TRBJ2-5, with TRBD2 matching 7 bases. CDR3 size: 15 residues. Trimming removed 2 bases from V and 4 bases from J; junction bases left unmatched: 7. Germline-derived CDR1 and CDR2 are SGHTA and FQGNSA. For the CDR3, the DNA is TGTGCCAGCAGCTTATCTAGCGGCGGGGGAGAGACCCAGTACTTC. Translating gives CASSLSSGGGETQYF.

The V gene is TRBV10-3, the J gene TRBJ1-1; D ambiguous. CDR1 and CDR2 from the germline V gene are ENHRY and SYGVKD. The V gene lost 5 bases and the J gene lost 5 bases, with 24 bases spanning the gap. The CDR3 spans 17 residues. The CDR3 region is CAISPWMQYSVRTEAFF. CDR3 coding DNA: TGTGCCATCAGTCCCTGGATGCAATATAGCGTCAGGACTGAAGCTTTCTTT.

The chain recombines TRBV6-1 with TRBJ2-5; TRBD2 is a possible D gene (6 bases). The CDR3 totals 12 residues. CDR1 and CDR2 (germline): MNHNS, SASEGT. V was clipped by 1 base and J by 12 bases, with 12 bases between them. Here the CDR3 reads CASSEVWEREYF. For the CDR3, the DNA is TGTGCCAGCAGTGAAGTCTGGGAGCGGGAGTACTTC.

The J gene is TRBJ1-5, the V gene TRBV4-3; D may be TRBD1 (5 bases). The CDR3 contains 14 residues. V lost 3 bases to trimming and J lost 6 bases, with 12 bases between them. Germline CDR1 is LGHNA and CDR2 is YSLEER. CDR3 DNA sequence: TGCGCCAGCAGCCATGACAACGGGGGTCAGCCCCAGCATTTT. This encodes CASSHDNGGQPQHF.

This rearrangement joins TRBV10-1 to TRBJ1-6, with 8 nucleotides matching TRBD1. Germline CDR1 is WNHNN and CDR2 is SYGVQD (reference sequence). The CDR3 spans 17 residues. V dropped 2 bases and J dropped 6; count of bases not matched to a gene: 9. The CDR3 DNA is TGCGCCAGCAGTGAGGCGACAGGGGTGGCGGGTAATTCACCCCTCCACTTT. Translation gives CASSEATGVAGNSPLHF.

The CDR3 DNA is TGTGCCAGCAGCCGAGCGGGAGTTGACTACAATGAGCAGTTCTTC. Protein: CASSRAGVDYNEQFF. The rearrangement uses TRBV7-2 and TRBJ2-1; 8 bases fit TRBD2. After removal of 5 bases from V and 3 bases from J, the junction contained 6 bases not matched to a gene. This CDR3 has 15 amino acids. The V gene's germline CDR1 is SGHTA and CDR2 FQGNSA.

The chain is built from TRBV7-9 and TRBJ2-3, with a possible D match to TRBD2 (8 bases). The CDR3 length is 17 residues. The ends were cut back, 6 bases at V and 6 bases at J, with 25 bases in the middle. The germline gives CDR1 SEHNR, CDR2 FQNEAQ (reference sequence). The chain's CDR3 is CASRQGGGRPRFDTQYF. The CDR3 DNA reads TGTGCCAGCAGGCAGGGGGGCGGGAGGCCCCGCTTCGATACGCAGTATTTT.

A word on this clone: This sample also contains other DNA sequences that code for the same CDR3. V and J are TRBV5-1 and TRBJ2-3; 12 positions agree with TRBD2. Trimming at V came to 5 bases and at J to 0 bases, leaving 4 bases not matched to a gene. Germline lookup yields CDR1 SGHRS and CDR2 YFSETQ. This CDR3 contains 16 residues. The CDR3 sequence is CASSLGLAGSTDTQYF. The DNA of the CDR3 is TGCGCCAGCAGTTTAGGACTAGCGGGAAGCACAGATACGCAGTATTTT.

V usage is TRBV10-3 and J usage is TRBJ2-2; D unclear. Germline lookup yields CDR1 ENHRY and CDR2 SYGVKD. With 5 bases removed from V and 0 bases from J, the gap between germline ends came to 10 bases. This CDR3 is built from 15 residues. As DNA, the CDR3 is TGTGCCATCAGTCTGACTGAGGCGAACACCGGGGAGCTGTTTTTT. Residues: CAISLTEANTGELFF.

The genes are TRBV1 and TRBJ2-1; TRBD2 reflects the table's D call only, with no check against the DNA. TRBV1 is a pseudogene. The length of the CDR3 is 14 residues. The CDR3 here is CTSSQCDSYNEQFF. In nucleotides, the CDR3 is TGCACCAGCAGCCAATGCGACTCCTACAATGAGCAGTTCTTC.

J is TRBJ2-1 and V is TRBV7-2; 11 bases map to TRBD2. Looked up from germline, CDR1 is SGHTA and CDR2 is FQGNSA. There are 14 residues in the CDR3. V lost 5 bases, J lost 6 bases, and 3 bases stayed unmatched. CDR3 sequence reads: CASSDLAGGNEQFF. The DNA for the CDR3 is TGTGCCAGCAGCGACCTAGCGGGAGGCAATGAGCAGTTCTTC. Full variable domain (missing parts from reference TRBV7-2 and TRBJ2-1): GAGVSQSPSNKVTEKGKDVELRCDPISGHTALYWYRQSLGQGLEFLIYFQGNSAPDKSGLPSDRFSAERTGGSVSTLTIQRTQQEDSAVYLCASSDLAGGNEQFFGPGTRLTVL.

V gene TRBV5-1 combines with J gene TRBJ1-5; 8 bases match TRBD1. The length of the CDR3 is 17 residues. The V gene end was trimmed by 0 bases and the J gene end by 0 bases; junction bases not matched to a gene: 5. Germline V gene sequence: CDR1 SGHRS, CDR2 YFSETQ. CDR3 region: CASSLGTGKNSNQPQHF. CDR3 coding DNA: TGCGCCAGCAGCTTGGGGACAGGGAAAAATAGCAATCAGCCCCAGCATTTT.

This chain connects TRBV5-4 to TRBJ2-3; D not certain. The germline V gene encodes CDR1 SGHNT and CDR2 YYREEE (reference sequence). Between the trimmed V and J ends, which lost 1 base and 1 base, there was a span of 10 bases. The CDR3 totals 15 residues. DNA of the CDR3: TGTGCCAGCAGCTTGTCGACACAAGGCACAGATACGCAGTATTTT. This translates into CASSLSTQGTDTQYF.

The chain links TRBV10-3 to TRBJ2-7; 10 nucleotides align to TRBD1. The junction had 8 bases not matched to a gene; V was cut back by 4 bases and J by 5 bases. Germline values: CDR1 ENHRY, CDR2 SYGVKD. The length of the CDR3 is 15 residues. CDR3 DNA: TGTGCCATCAGTGGAAATGGACAGGGGGTCAACGAGCAGTACTTC. It translates to CAISGNGQGVNEQYF.

The chain recombines TRBV5-1 with TRBJ2-7; a weak D match, TRBD1 (6 bases). V was trimmed by 3 bases and J by 4 bases, leaving 14 bases between them. CDR1 and CDR2 (germline): SGHRS, YFSETQ. This CDR3 has 14 amino acids. CDR3 sequence reads: CASSWETGFYEQYF. CDR3 bases: TGCGCCAGCAGCTGGGAAACAGGGTTTTACGAGCAGTACTTC.

The chain uses TRBV19 and TRBJ1-4, with TRBD1 matching 8 bases. The V and J ends lost 6 bases and 8 bases, in that order; junction bases with no gene match: 11. The length of the CDR3 is 15 residues. Germline CDR1 LNHDA, CDR2 SQIVND (reference sequence). CDR3 region: CASSYAGTGDEKLFF. The CDR3 DNA sequence: TGTGCCAGTAGCTACGCCGGGACAGGAGACGAAAAACTGTTTTTT.

The table lists this clone with a few counts. This chain connects TRBV7-9 to TRBJ2-7, with D tentatively TRBD1 (5 bases). V lost 0 bases and J 2 bases, leaving 5 bases between the germline ends. The CDR3 has 13 residues. Looked up from germline, CDR1 is SEHNR and CDR2 is FQNEAQ (reference sequence). CDR3 sequence (DNA): TGTGCCAGCAGCTTAGCGGGGCCCTACGAGCAGTACTTC. Encoded protein: CASSLAGPYEQYF.

The chain carries TRBV7-9 and TRBJ2-1; 9 positions match TRBD2. The CDR3 extends over 16 amino acids. The germline V gene has CDR1 SEHNR and CDR2 FQNEAQ (reference sequence). With 6 bases clipped from V and 9 bases from J, the junction kept 15 bases outside the gene matches. CDR3 loop: CASRPGAGGPQSEQFF. The CDR3 DNA sequence: TGTGCCAGCAGGCCCGGGGCGGGGGGGCCGCAATCTGAGCAGTTCTTC.

The table lists this clone with a count of one. The rearrangement joins TRBV18 to TRBJ2-7; D possibly corresponds to TRBD1 (5 bases). Looked up from germline, CDR1 is KGHSH and CDR2 is LQKENI. Trimming cost V 3 bases and J 0 bases, with 12 bases left between them. CDR3 length: 15 amino acids. The CDR3 DNA reads TGTGCCAGCTCACCCGAAGACAGATACTCCTACGAGCAGTACTTC. Its protein product is CASSPEDRYSYEQYF.

This chain uses TRBV4-3 with TRBJ2-3; 10 bases align to TRBD1. The CDR3 sequence is 16 residues long. The ends lost 1 base at V and 3 bases at J; junction bases unmatched: 4. Germline lookup yields CDR1 LGHNA and CDR2 YSLEER. The chain's CDR3 is CASSQGPGQGTDTQYF. The CDR3 DNA reads TGCGCCAGCAGCCAAGGGCCGGGACAGGGGACAGATACGCAGTATTTT.

V usage is TRBV15 and J usage is TRBJ2-7, with 8 bases aligning to TRBD2. This CDR3 region has 14 residues. Losses at the gene ends were 0 bases for V and 3 bases for J; bases not matched to a gene: 1. Germline CDR1 LNHNV, CDR2 YYDKDF (reference sequence). This CDR3 is CATSRDTSGYEQYF. As DNA, the CDR3 is TGTGCCACCAGCAGAGATACTAGCGGCTACGAGCAGTACTTC.

The sample holds a few counts of this clone. This chain connects TRBV7-2 to TRBJ1-2; 10 bases fit TRBD1. Germline loops: CDR1 SGHTA, CDR2 FQGNSA. Trimming at V came to 5 bases and at J to 13 bases, leaving 10 bases not matched to a gene. The CDR3 runs 13 residues. CDR3 sequence: CASSLPRDRGPTF. The CDR3, as DNA: TGTGCCAGCAGCCTACCCCGGGACAGGGGTCCCACCTTC.

Comments on this clone: One end of the junction fails to match germline, which may point to a read error. The CDR3 sequence: CSVEVGPGANVLTF. CDR3 in DNA: TGCAGCGTCGAAGTTGGGCCTGGGGCCAACGTCCTGACTTTC. V is TRBV29-1 and J is TRBJ2-6; D is ambiguous. The germline V gene encodes CDR1 SQVTM and CDR2 ANQGSEA. The CDR3 covers 14 residues.

This chain connects TRBV6-5 to TRBJ1-2; no reliable D call. The CDR3 spans 10 residues. V was pared by 9 bases and J by 5 bases, with 7 bases between. CDR1 MNHEY and CDR2 SVGAGI come from the germline V gene. The CDR3 loop is CASRGYGYTF. The CDR3 nucleotides are TGTGCCAGTCGGGGATATGGCTACACCTTC.

The chain uses TRBV6-5 and TRBJ1-2, with D possibly matching TRBD1 (5 bases). Germline CDR1 and CDR2: MNHEY and SVGAGI. V lost 10 bases and J 1 base, leaving 16 bases between the germline ends. The CDR3 is 14 residues long. CDR3 sequence (DNA): TGTGCCACCCGCCCTGGGGGGAGTAACTATGGCTACACCTTC. This gives the protein CATRPGGSNYGYTF.